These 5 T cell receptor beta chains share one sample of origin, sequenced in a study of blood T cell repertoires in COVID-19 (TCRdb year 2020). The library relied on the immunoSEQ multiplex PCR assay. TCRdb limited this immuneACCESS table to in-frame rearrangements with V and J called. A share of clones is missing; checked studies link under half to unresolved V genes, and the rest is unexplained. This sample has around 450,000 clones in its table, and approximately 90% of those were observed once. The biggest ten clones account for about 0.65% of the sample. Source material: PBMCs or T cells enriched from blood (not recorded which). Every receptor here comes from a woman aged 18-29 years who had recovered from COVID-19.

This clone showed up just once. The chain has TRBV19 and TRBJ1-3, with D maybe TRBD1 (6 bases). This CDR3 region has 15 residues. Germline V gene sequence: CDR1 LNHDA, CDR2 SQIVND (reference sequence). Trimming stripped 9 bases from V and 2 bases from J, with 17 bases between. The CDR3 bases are TGTGCCAGCGGCCCGCCAGGGGAAGCTGGAAACACCATATATTTT. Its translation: CASGPPGEAGNTIYF.

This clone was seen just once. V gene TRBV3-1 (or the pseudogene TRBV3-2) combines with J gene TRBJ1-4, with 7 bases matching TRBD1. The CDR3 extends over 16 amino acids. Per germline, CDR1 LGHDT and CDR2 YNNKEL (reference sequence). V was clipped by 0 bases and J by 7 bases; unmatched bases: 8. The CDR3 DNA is TGTGCCAGCAGCCAAGATCTTGCGACAGGGACTGAAAAACTGTTTTTT. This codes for CASSQDLATGTEKLFF.

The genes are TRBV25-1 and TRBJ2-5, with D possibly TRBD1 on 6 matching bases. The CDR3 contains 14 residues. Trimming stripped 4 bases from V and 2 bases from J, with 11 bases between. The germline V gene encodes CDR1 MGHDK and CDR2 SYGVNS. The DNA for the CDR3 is TGTGCCAGCAGTGCGACAGGTTCTCAAGAGACCCAGTACTTC. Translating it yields CASSATGSQETQYF.

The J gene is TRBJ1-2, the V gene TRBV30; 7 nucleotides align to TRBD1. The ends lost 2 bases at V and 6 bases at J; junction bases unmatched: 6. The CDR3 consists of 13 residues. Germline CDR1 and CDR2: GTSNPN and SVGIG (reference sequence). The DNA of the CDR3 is TGTGCCTGGAGTAGGAACAGGGGTGATGGCTACACCTTC. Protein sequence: CAWSRNRGDGYTF.

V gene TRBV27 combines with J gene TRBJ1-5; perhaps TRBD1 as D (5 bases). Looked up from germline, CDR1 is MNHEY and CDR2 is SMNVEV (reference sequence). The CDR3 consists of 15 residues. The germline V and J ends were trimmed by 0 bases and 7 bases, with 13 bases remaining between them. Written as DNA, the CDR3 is TGTGCCAGCAGTTTATCGTCGGGGGGAGAGCAGCCCCAGCATTTT. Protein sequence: CASSLSSGGEQPQHF.